The rows below give T cell receptor beta chains drawn from one sample of a study of PD-L1 blockade in urothelial cancer. The method was immunoSEQ multiplex PCR; TCRdb's version includes in-frame clones alone and lacks a portion of them. Of roughly 84,000 clones listed, 82% were seen once; the top ten hold more than 8%. Sequences were derived from PBMCs, sampled around atezolizumab (anti-PD-L1) treatment. These receptors came from a man in his 70s with urothelial cancer. Each CDR3 is given with its conserved first and last residue. D genes are given only for firm matches. Some rows mark clone size as missing; the rest say once, few, many or name a class of expanded clone.

CDR3,DNA,size,D,J,V
CAWSTGTSNQPQHF,TGTGCCTGGAGTACAGGGACTAGCAATCAGCCCCAGCATTTT,-,-,TRBJ1-5,TRBV30
CASSLAGGYSGNTIYF,TGTGCCAGCAGCTTGGCTGGGGGCTACTCTGGAAACACCATATATTTT,-,-,TRBJ1-3,TRBV5-4
CASSLQGALGNTIYF,TGTGCCAGCAGCCTACAGGGGGCGCTGGGAAACACCATATATTTT,-,TRBD1,TRBJ1-3,TRBV13
CASSQWLRETQYF,TGTGCCAGCAGCCAATGGTTGAGAGAGACCCAGTACTTC,-,-,TRBJ2-5,TRBV14
CASSEERASGNYKQYF,TGTGCCAGCAGTGAGGAACGGGCTAGCGGGAACTACAAGCAGTACTTC,-,TRBD2,TRBJ2-7,TRBV6-1
CASSLSRDSNEQYF,TGTGCCAGCAGCTTATCCCGGGACAGTAACGAGCAGTACTTC,once,TRBD1,TRBJ2-7,TRBV11-2
CASSGGQPQHF,TGTGCCAGCAGTGGCGGACAGCCCCAGCATTTT,few,-,TRBJ1-5,TRBV2
CASSPGTGNEGYTF,TGTGCCAGCAGCCCAGGGACAGGGAATGAGGGCTACACCTTC,-,TRBD1,TRBJ1-2,TRBV9
CASRIQGNQPQHF,TGTGCCAGCAGAATCCAGGGGAATCAGCCCCAGCATTTT,-,-,TRBJ1-5,TRBV6-1
CASSVMGTGFYNEQFF,TGTGCCAGCAGCGTGATGGGGACAGGGTTTTACAATGAGCAGTTCTTC,-,TRBD1,TRBJ2-1,TRBV9
CASSLEDRESFF,TGTGCCAGCAGCTTAGAGGACAGGGAATCTTTCTTT,few,TRBD1,TRBJ1-1,TRBV7-9
CAWSFPEVGEQYF,TGTGCCTGGAGTTTCCCCGAGGTGGGCGAGCAGTACTTC,few,-,TRBJ2-7,TRBV30
CASSLIRGGSTDTQYF,TGTGCCAGCAGCTTAATTAGGGGAGGTAGCACAGATACGCAGTATTTT,once,-,TRBJ2-3,TRBV7-3
CASSLGQGGGDTQYF,TGCGCCAGCAGCTTGGGACAGGGGGGGGGCGATACGCAGTATTTT,-,TRBD1,TRBJ2-3,TRBV5-1
CASSQGGGNYGYTF,TGTGCCAGCAGTCAGGGGGGAGGAAACTATGGCTACACCTTC,-,TRBD1,TRBJ1-2,TRBV28
CASSEAAGTRAGDEQFF,TGTGCCAGCAGTGAAGCAGCCGGGACTAGGGCTGGGGATGAGCAGTTCTTC,-,TRBD2,TRBJ2-1,TRBV6-1
CASSQEPFAGLGDTQYF,TGCGCCAGCAGCCAAGAGCCTTTCGCAGGGCTGGGAGATACGCAGTATTTT,-,-,TRBJ2-3,TRBV4-1
CASTRTRAGNEQFF,TGTGCCAGCACCCGCACCCGGGCGGGCAATGAGCAGTTCTTC,-,-,TRBJ2-1,TRBV6-1
CASSESRTSGTETQYF,TGTGCCAGCAGTGAATCCCGGACTAGCGGGACGGAGACCCAGTACTTC,-,TRBD2,TRBJ2-5,TRBV7-9
CASVQDRSNEQFF,TGTGCTAGTGTCCAGGACAGAAGCAATGAGCAGTTCTTC,-,-,TRBJ2-1,TRBV12-5
CASRTGPLEAFF,TGTGCCAGCCGGACAGGGCCCTTGGAAGCTTTCTTT,-,TRBD1,TRBJ1-1,TRBV2
CASSTQGADTEAFF,TGTGCCAGTAGTACACAGGGGGCCGACACTGAAGCTTTCTTT,-,TRBD1,TRBJ1-1,TRBV19
CASSLAGIYEQYF,TGTGCCAGCAGTCTAGCGGGGATATACGAGCAGTACTTC,-,TRBD2,TRBJ2-7,TRBV6-1
CASSWGQGLYEQYF,TGTGCCAGCAGTTGGGGACAGGGGCTCTACGAGCAGTACTTC,-,TRBD1,TRBJ2-7,TRBV6-5
CASSLDSTSFEAFF,TGTGCCAGCAGCTTAGACAGTACCTCTTTTGAAGCTTTCTTT,-,-,TRBJ1-1,TRBV11-2
CASGLRGGAGYQPQHF,TGTGCTAGTGGTTTGAGGGGGGGGGCGGGATATCAGCCCCAGCATTTT,-,-,TRBJ1-5,TRBV12-5
CASSRTREAGLNQPQHF,TGTGCCAGTAGCAGGACGAGGGAGGCCGGACTAAATCAGCCCCAGCATTTT,-,-,TRBJ1-5,TRBV19
CASRTRGSNYGYTF,TGTGCCAGCAGAACTAGGGGGTCCAACTATGGCTACACCTTC,-,-,TRBJ1-2,TRBV27
CASSLLTGNNYGYTF,TGTGCCAGCAGCTTATTGACAGGCAATAACTATGGCTACACCTTC,-,-,TRBJ1-2,TRBV11-3
CASRPSGGYEQYF,TGTGCCAGCAGACCTAGCGGGGGGTACGAGCAGTACTTC,-,TRBD2,TRBJ2-7,TRBV6-5
CASSRDRGDEQYF,TGTGCCAGCAGCCGGGACAGGGGCGACGAGCAGTACTTC,-,TRBD1,TRBJ2-7,TRBV5-4
CASSVAIRAGNEQFF,TGTGCCAGCAGCGTAGCAATAAGGGCGGGAAATGAGCAGTTCTTC,-,-,TRBJ2-1,TRBV9
CASSPRTASRGEQYF,TGTGCCAGCAGCCCCCGGACAGCCAGTCGTGGGGAGCAGTACTTC,-,-,TRBJ2-7,TRBV11-1
CASSFSGGSTDTQYF,TGTGCCAGCAGCTTCAGCGGGGGGAGCACAGATACGCAGTATTTT,-,TRBD2,TRBJ2-3,TRBV7-9
CATSRDPREVGETQYF,TGTGCCACCAGCAGAGATCCACGGGAGGTGGGTGAGACCCAGTACTTC,-,TRBD2,TRBJ2-5,TRBV15
CASSVGGQGAGEQYF,TGTGCCAGCAGCGTAGGAGGGCAGGGAGCGGGGGAGCAGTACTTC,-,TRBD2,TRBJ2-7,TRBV9
CASSSNRGGKYEQYF,TGTGCCAGCAGCTCAAACAGGGGGGGGAAATACGAGCAGTACTTC,-,-,TRBJ2-7,TRBV7-9
CASSLPTGGDNSPLHF,TGTGCCAGCAGCCTCCCGACAGGGGGAGATAATTCACCCCTCCACTTT,few,TRBD1,TRBJ1-6,TRBV7-2
CASSLEGQVSYNEQFF,TGCGCCAGCAGCTTGGAGGGGCAGGTCTCCTACAATGAGCAGTTCTTC,few,-,TRBJ2-1,TRBV5-1
CASSGQGRDGYTF,TGTGCCAGCAGTGGACAGGGCCGGGATGGCTACACCTTC,-,TRBD1,TRBJ1-2,TRBV6-6
CASSTGLEDNEQFF,TGTGCCAGCAGCACGGGACTAGAGGACAATGAGCAGTTCTTC,-,TRBD2,TRBJ2-1,TRBV5-6
CASSISGVSDEQYF,TGTGCCAGTAGTATTAGCGGGGTCAGCGACGAGCAGTACTTC,-,TRBD2,TRBJ2-7,TRBV19
CASSSAGAEDTQYF,TGTGCCAGCAGCTCCGCAGGGGCGGAAGATACGCAGTATTTT,-,-,TRBJ2-3,TRBV11-2
CASSLEGALDTGELFF,TGCGCCAGCAGCTTGGAGGGGGCGTTGGACACCGGGGAGCTGTTTTTT,once,TRBD1,TRBJ2-2,TRBV5-1
CASSFDITGGEQYF,TGCGCCAGCAGCTTCGACATCACGGGAGGAGAGCAGTACTTC,-,TRBD2,TRBJ2-7,TRBV5-1
CASSYGGSGRKEQYF,TGTGCCAGCAGTTACGGGGGTAGCGGCAGAAAGGAGCAGTACTTC,-,-,TRBJ2-7,TRBV6-5
CASSPPGHQNEKLFF,TGTGCCAGCAGCCCGCCGGGACACCAAAATGAAAAACTGTTTTTT,-,-,TRBJ1-4,TRBV11-2